The clone carrying this T cell receptor (beta chain) was found a few times. Its target is unknown. CDR1 is SNHLY and CDR2 is FYNNEI in the germline V gene. The V and J ends lost 8 bases and 5 bases respectively, with 13 bases between them. The CDR3 loop spans 12 amino acids. These data come from a study of shared clonotypes between healthy human individuals. Study context: The cohort comprised a couple of women and a few men. Their ages spanned 18 to 49 years. Study-wide points: The generation probabilities recorded for non-shared clonotypes fell below those of clonotypes shared by all four donors. About 4.5% of naive CD4 clonotypes were common to a handful of donors.

Libraries were prepared by immunoSEQ multiplex PCR; TCRdb keeps only in-frame clonotypes and omits some of them. Among roughly 110,000 clones listed, around 73% were seen once. This chain uses TRBV2 with TRBJ2-7, with D tentatively TRBD1 or TRBD2 (5 bases each). The sequenced sample consisted of memory CD8+ T cells sorted from blood. As for subset: CD45RO+ cells pooled with CCR7-negative TemRA cells. The clonotype originates from a woman in her thirties in good health. The CDR3 reads CASSWGIDEQYF. The CDR3 DNA follows: TGTGCCAGCTCATGGGGGATCGACGAGCAGTACTTC.